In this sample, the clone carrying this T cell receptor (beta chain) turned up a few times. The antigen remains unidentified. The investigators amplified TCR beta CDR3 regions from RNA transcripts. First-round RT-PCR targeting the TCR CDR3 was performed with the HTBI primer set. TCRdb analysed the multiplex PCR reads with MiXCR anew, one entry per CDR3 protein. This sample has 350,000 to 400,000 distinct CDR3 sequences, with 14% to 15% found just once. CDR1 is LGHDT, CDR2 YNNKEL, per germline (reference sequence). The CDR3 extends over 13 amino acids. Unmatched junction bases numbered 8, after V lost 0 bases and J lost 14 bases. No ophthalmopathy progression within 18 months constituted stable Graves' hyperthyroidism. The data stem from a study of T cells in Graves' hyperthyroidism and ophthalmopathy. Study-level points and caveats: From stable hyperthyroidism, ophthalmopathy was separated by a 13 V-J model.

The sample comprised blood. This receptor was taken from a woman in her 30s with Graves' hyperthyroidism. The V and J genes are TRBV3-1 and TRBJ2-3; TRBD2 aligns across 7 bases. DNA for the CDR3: TGTGCCAGCAGCCAAGATTCGCGGACTAGACGGTATTTT. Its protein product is CASSQDSRTRRYF.